This T cell receptor (beta chain) was obtained from a study of cytomegalovirus exposure and HLA in healthy donors. Use of 60 Vbeta and 13 Jbeta primers characterized the PCR. Only in-frame clones appear in the TCRdb table, and some are missing; sequencing was by immunoSEQ multiplex PCR. Among about 200,000 clones, less than 85% were seen once, and the ten largest hold 0.63%. This clone has more than one count but fewer than ten. Its antigen is unidentified. Donors sampled were nominally healthy, though unrecorded immune exposures were likely. The CDR3 is 14 residues long. CDR1 SGHRS and CDR2 YFSETQ come from the germline V gene. V lost 5 bases, J lost 1 base, and 3 bases stayed unmatched. Study-level points and caveats: It has been reported that TCR beta sequences accurately predicted the HLA-A and HLA-B alleles of most subjects. Associated with cytomegalovirus, according to the listing, were approximately 160 TCR beta chains.

The chain carries TRBV5-1 and TRBJ2-3; 8 bases align to TRBD1. This receptor was identified in a young man in good health and CMV-seronegative. The sample comprised PBMCs. The CDR3 DNA reads TGCGCCAGCAGTCCGGACAGGGGCACAGATACGCAGTATTTT. It encodes CASSPDRGTDTQYF.